Presented here are 5 T cell receptor beta chains from one specimen sequenced in a study of blood T cell repertoires in COVID-19. Sequencing used immunoSEQ multiplex PCR; TCRdb keeps in-frame clones, though not all of them. The table includes under 300,000 clones, about 87% detected once. Source material: PBMCs or T cells enriched from blood (not recorded which). All receptors derive from a woman aged 45 to 65 who had recovered from COVID-19.

The gene calls are TRBV27 and TRBJ1-6, with D possibly TRBD1 on 6 matching bases. Trimming left V 2 bases short and J 10 bases short, with 12 bases between. Germline loops: CDR1 MNHEY, CDR2 SMNVEV (reference sequence). The CDR3 runs 14 residues. The CDR3 DNA is TGTGCCAGCAGTTTAGTACAGGGCAGATCACCCCTCCACTTT. Its translation: CASSLVQGRSPLHF.

The chain uses TRBV19 and TRBJ2-3, with a weak D call TRBD2 (8 bases). The CDR3 is made up of 17 amino acids. Trimming pared 6 bases from V and 3 bases from J, leaving 22 bases between. The germline V gene has CDR1 LNHDA and CDR2 SQIVND (reference sequence). DNA of the CDR3: TGTGCCAGTAGATGGGCTTCCGGGAGGGGGCCAACAGATACGCAGTATTTT. Its translation is CASRWASGRGPTDTQYF.

This clone was seen only once. The chain joins TRBV12-3 or TRBV12-4 to TRBJ2-7; the match to TRBD1 covers 7 bases. J gave up 6 bases and V 3 bases, and 2 bases lay outside the gene matches. The CDR3 loop spans 12 amino acids. DNA for the CDR3: TGTGCCAGCAGTTTCAGGGGGTTCGAGCAGTACTTC. Translating it yields CASSFRGFEQYF.

The V gene is TRBV7-2, the J gene TRBJ1-2; D ambiguous. CDR3 length: 13 amino acids. Trimming took 3 bases from V and 4 from J, leaving 9 bases between them. Per the germline V gene, CDR1 is SGHTA and CDR2 is FQGNSA. The CDR3 sequence is CASSFSRSYGYTF. CDR3 DNA sequence: TGTGCCAGCAGCTTCTCCAGGTCCTATGGCTACACCTTC.

The chain uses TRBV2 and TRBJ2-2; 7 bases line up with TRBD1. Germline V gene sequence: CDR1 SNHLY, CDR2 FYNNEI. The junction had 7 bases not matched to a gene; V was cut back by 4 bases and J by 5 bases. The CDR3 loop spans 15 amino acids. The CDR3 here is CASSVVTGNTGELFF. The CDR3 nucleotides read TGTGCCAGCAGTGTCGTGACAGGGAATACCGGGGAGCTGTTTTTT.